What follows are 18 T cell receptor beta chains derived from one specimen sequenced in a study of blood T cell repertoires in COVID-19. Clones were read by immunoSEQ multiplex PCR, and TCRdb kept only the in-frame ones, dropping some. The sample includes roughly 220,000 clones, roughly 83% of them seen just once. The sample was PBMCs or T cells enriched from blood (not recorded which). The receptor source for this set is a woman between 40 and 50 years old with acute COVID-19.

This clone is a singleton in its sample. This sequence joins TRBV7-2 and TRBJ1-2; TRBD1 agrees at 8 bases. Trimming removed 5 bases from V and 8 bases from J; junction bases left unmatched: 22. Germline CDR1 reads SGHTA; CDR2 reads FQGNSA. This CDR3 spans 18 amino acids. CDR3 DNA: TGTGCCAGCAGCCTTCAATTTGGCACGCGGACAGGGCGATTCGGCTACACCTTC. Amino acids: CASSLQFGTRTGRFGYTF.

The CDR3 DNA reads as TGTGCCAGCACCACCCCCGGGACAGGGGTTGAAAAACTGTTTTTT. Protein: CASTTPGTGVEKLFF. The V and J genes are TRBV28 and TRBJ1-4; 10 bases are shared with TRBD1. Germline V gene data show CDR1 as MDHEN and CDR2 as SYDVKM. V lost 7 bases to trimming and J lost 7 bases; unmatched junction nucleotides: 9. The CDR3 has 15 residues.

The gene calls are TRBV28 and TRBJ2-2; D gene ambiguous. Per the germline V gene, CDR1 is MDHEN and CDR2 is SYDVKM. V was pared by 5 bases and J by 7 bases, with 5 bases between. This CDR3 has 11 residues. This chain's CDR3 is CASSPSGELFF. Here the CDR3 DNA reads TGTGCCAGCAGTCCCAGCGGGGAGCTGTTTTTT.

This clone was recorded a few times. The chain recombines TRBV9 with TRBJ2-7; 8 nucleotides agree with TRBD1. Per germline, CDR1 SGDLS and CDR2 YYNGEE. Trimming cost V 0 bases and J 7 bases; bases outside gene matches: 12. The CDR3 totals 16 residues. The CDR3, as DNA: TGTGCCAGCAGCGTAGAAGGGACAGGAGTCCTAGGTGAGCAGTACTTC. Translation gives CASSVEGTGVLGEQYF.

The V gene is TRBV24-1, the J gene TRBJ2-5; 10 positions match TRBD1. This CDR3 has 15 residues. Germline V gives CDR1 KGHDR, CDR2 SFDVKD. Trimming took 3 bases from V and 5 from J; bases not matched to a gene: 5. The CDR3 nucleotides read TGTGCCACCAGTGATCGGACAGGGGGGGTGGAGACCCAGTACTTC. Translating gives CATSDRTGGVETQYF.

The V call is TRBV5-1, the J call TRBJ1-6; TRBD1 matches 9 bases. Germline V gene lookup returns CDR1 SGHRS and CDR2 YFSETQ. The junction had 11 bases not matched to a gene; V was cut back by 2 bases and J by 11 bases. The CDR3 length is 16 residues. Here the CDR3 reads CASSLGQGPSMAPLHF. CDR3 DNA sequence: TGCGCCAGCAGCTTAGGACAGGGGCCCTCCATGGCACCCCTCCACTTT.

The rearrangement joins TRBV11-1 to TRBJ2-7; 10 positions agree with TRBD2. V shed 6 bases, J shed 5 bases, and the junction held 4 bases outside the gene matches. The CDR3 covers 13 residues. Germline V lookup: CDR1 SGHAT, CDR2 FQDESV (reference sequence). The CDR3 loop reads CASRPGLANEQYF. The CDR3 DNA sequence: TGTGCCAGCAGGCCGGGACTAGCGAACGAGCAGTACTTC.

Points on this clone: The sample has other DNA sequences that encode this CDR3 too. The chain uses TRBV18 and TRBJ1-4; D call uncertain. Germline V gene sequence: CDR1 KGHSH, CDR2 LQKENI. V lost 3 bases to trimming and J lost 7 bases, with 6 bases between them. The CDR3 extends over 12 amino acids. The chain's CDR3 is CASSPASEKLFF. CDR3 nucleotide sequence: TGTGCCAGCTCACCTGCGAGTGAAAAACTGTTTTTT.

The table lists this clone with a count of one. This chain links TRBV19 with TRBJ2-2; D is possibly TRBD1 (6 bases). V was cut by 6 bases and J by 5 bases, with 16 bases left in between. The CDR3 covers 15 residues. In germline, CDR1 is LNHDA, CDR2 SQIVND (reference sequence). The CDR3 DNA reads TGTGCCAGTAGCCACGGGACACCCCCGACCGGGGAGCTGTTTTTT. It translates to CASSHGTPPTGELFF.

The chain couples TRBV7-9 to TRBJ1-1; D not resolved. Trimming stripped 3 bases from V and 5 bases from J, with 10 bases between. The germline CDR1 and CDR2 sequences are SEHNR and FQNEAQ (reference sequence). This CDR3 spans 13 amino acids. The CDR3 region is CASSFEGKTEAFF. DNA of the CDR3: TGTGCCAGCAGCTTTGAGGGAAAAACTGAAGCTTTCTTT.

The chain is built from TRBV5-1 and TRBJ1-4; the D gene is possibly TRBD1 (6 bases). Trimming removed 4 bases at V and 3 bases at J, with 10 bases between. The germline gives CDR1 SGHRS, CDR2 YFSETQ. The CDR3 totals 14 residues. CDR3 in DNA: TGCGCCAGCAGCCGACAGGCGTCTAATGAAAAACTGTTTTTT. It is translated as CASSRQASNEKLFF.

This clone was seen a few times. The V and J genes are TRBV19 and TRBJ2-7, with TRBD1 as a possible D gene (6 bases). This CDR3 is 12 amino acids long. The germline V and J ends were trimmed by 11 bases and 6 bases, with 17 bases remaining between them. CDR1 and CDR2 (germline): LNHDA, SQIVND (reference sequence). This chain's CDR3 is CAASTGVGEQYF. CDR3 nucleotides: TGTGCCGCATCGACAGGCGTAGGCGAGCAGTACTTC. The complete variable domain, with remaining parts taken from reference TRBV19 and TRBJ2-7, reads DGGITQSPKYLFRKEGQNVTLSCEQNLNHDAMYWYRQDPGQGLRLIYYSQIVNDFQKGDIAEGYSVSREKKESFPLTVTSAQKNPTAFYLCAASTGVGEQYFGPGTRLTVT.

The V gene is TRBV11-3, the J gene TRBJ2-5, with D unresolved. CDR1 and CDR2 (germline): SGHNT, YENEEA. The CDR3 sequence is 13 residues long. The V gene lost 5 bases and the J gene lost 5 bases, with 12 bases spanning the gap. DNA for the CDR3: TGTGCCAGCAGCCCCCGGAACGGGGAGACCCAGTACTTC. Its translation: CASSPRNGETQYF.

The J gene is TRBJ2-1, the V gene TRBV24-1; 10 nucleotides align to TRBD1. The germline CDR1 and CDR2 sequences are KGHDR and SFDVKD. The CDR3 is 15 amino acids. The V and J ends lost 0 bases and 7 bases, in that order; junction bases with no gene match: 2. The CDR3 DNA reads TGTGCCACCAGTGATTTGTGGACAGGGGGAAATGAGCAGTTCTTC. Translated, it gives CATSDLWTGGNEQFF.

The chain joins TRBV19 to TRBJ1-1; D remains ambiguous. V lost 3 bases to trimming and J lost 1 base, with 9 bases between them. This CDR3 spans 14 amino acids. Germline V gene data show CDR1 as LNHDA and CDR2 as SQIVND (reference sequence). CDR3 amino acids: CASSIHPGNTEAFF. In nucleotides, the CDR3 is TGTGCCAGTAGTATCCACCCAGGGAACACTGAAGCTTTCTTT.

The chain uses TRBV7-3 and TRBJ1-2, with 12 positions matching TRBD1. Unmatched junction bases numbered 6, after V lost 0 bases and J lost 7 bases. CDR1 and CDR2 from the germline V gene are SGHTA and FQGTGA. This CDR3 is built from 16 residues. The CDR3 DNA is TGTGCCAGCAGCTTAACTTCTCCGGGACAGGGGGCTGGCTACACCTTC. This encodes CASSLTSPGQGAGYTF.

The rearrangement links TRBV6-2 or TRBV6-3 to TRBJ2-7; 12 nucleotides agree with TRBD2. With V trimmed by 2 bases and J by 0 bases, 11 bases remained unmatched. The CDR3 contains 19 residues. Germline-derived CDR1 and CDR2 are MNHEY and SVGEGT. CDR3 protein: CASSYTLRGLAGPSYEQYF. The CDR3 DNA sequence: TGTGCCAGCAGTTACACCCTAAGAGGACTAGCGGGGCCCTCCTACGAGCAGTACTTC.

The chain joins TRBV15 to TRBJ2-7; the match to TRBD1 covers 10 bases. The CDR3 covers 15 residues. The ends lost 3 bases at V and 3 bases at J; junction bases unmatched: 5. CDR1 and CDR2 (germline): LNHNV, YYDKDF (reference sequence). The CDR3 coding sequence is TGTGCCACCAGCAGCGCCGGGACAGGGGACTACGAGCAGTACTTC. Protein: CATSSAGTGDYEQYF.